This TCR beta chain came from a study of OX40 agonist ivuxolimab in advanced cancers. Study-level findings and limits: Those patients achieving a partial response at 0.1-3.0 mg/kg showed among the lowest clonal expansion.

TCRdb's copy holds only in-frame clones and misses some; the assay was immunoSEQ multiplex PCR. The table lists tens of thousands of clones, more than 75% of them singletons. The CDR3 contains 17 residues. V was cut by 0 bases and J by 0 bases, with 13 bases left in between. The germline V gene encodes CDR1 SGHRS and CDR2 YFSETQ. Points on this clone: Its antigen is still unknown.

The clonotype originates from an adult with an advanced solid tumor such as melanoma, head and neck, liver or kidney cancer. The J gene is TRBJ1-3, the V gene TRBV5-1; D ambiguous. Sequencing was performed on CD4+ or CD8+ T cells sorted from blood, taken in a trial of the OX40 agonist ivuxolimab. This CDR3 is CASSLVATSNSGNTIYF. The CDR3, as DNA: TGCGCCAGCAGCTTGGTTGCCACCAGCAACTCTGGAAACACCATATATTTT.